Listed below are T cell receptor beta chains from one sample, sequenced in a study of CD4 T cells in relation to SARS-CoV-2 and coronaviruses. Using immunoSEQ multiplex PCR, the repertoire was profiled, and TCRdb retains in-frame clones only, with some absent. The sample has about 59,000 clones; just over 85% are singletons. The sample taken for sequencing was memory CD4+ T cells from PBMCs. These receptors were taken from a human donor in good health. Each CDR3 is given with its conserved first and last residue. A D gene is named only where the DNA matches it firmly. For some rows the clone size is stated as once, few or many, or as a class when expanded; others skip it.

TGTGCCAGCAGTTACGACAGGTCCCCCTACGAGCAGTACTTC	CASSYDRSPYEQYF	.	TRBV6-5	TRBJ2-7	.
TGTGCCAGCAGCTTACTCCCAGGGTGGACCGGGGAGCTGTTTTTT	CASSLLPGWTGELFF	.	TRBV11-2	TRBJ2-2	.
TGCGCCAGCAGCTCAGGATCTTGGGCTATAAACACCGGGGAGCTGTTTTTT	CASSSGSWAINTGELFF	.	TRBV5-1	TRBJ2-2	.
TGTGCCTGGAGTGTACTAAGTTGGAGGAACACTGAAGCTTTCTTT	CAWSVLSWRNTEAFF	.	TRBV30	TRBJ1-1	.
TGTGCCAGCAGCCAAGTCGGGACAGGGAGGGAAGATACGCAGTATTTT	CASSQVGTGREDTQYF	.	TRBV3-1/TRBV3-2	TRBJ2-3	TRBD1
TGTGCCAGCAGAAATCCCTCGGCGGGAGGGACCTACAATGAGCAGTTCTTC	CASRNPSAGGTYNEQFF	.	TRBV27	TRBJ2-1	TRBD2
TGTGCCAGCAGTTACGGCGGCAGACCCGAGCAGTACTTC	CASSYGGRPEQYF	.	TRBV6-5	TRBJ2-7	.
TGTGCCAGCAGCGAGGACAGGGAGTATGGCTACACCTTC	CASSEDREYGYTF	.	TRBV7-2	TRBJ1-2	TRBD1
TGTGCCAGCAGTACCAACCCGGGGACTAGGGGTGTTTGGCAGTACTTC	CASSTNPGTRGVWQYF	.	TRBV28	TRBJ2-7	TRBD2
TGTGCCAGCAGCCGGACTAGCGGCTACGAGCAGTACTTC	CASSRTSGYEQYF	.	TRBV13	TRBJ2-7	TRBD2
TGTGCCAGCAGCTGGGACGCGCTTGGGGCCAACGTCCTGACTTTC	CASSWDALGANVLTF	.	TRBV7-3	TRBJ2-6	.
TGTGCCAGCAGTTTAGCGGCTAGCGGCTACTACGAGCAGTACTTC	CASSLAASGYYEQYF	.	TRBV28	TRBJ2-7	TRBD2
TGTGCCAGCAGTGAGTGGACCCAATCGCCCCAGCATTTT	CASSEWTQSPQHF	.	TRBV6-1	TRBJ1-5	.
TGTGCCAGCAGCTTGGGTTCGCAGAGCAGGAACACTGAAGCTTTCTTT	CASSLGSQSRNTEAFF	.	TRBV5-8	TRBJ1-1	.
TGTGCCAGCAGCCTAGACAGGGAGAGCAATCAGCCCCAGCATTTT	CASSLDRESNQPQHF	.	TRBV2	TRBJ1-5	TRBD1
TGCGCCAGCAGCTTGGGGCTAGCGGGTAGCACAGATACGCAGTATTTT	CASSLGLAGSTDTQYF	once	TRBV5-1	TRBJ2-3	TRBD2
TGTGCCAGTAGTACGATGGACTCTAACTATGGCTACACCTTC	CASSTMDSNYGYTF	.	TRBV19	TRBJ1-2	.
TGCGCCAGCAGCTTGGGAACTGGTGCCTACAATGAGCAGTTCTTC	CASSLGTGAYNEQFF	.	TRBV5-1	TRBJ2-1	.
TGTGCCTGGGCCGTGAGAAGCGGGAGCACAGATACGCAGTATTTT	CAWAVRSGSTDTQYF	once	TRBV30	TRBJ2-3	.
TGTGCCAGCTCACCACCGGGAGGGGGGGGCTACGAGCAGTACTTC	CASSPPGGGGYEQYF	.	TRBV18	TRBJ2-7	.
TGTGCCACCACTTCCGAATCTAGCACAGATACGCAGTATTTT	CATTSESSTDTQYF	.	TRBV2	TRBJ2-3	.
TGTGCCAGCAGTTTTCCCGGACAGGTCCAAGAGACCCAGTACTTC	CASSFPGQVQETQYF	.	TRBV28	TRBJ2-5	TRBD1
TGCGCCAGCAGCCAAGTCCTATCTGTTCGGGTCGAGCAGTACTTC	CASSQVLSVRVEQYF	once	TRBV4-1	TRBJ2-7	.
TGTGCCAGCAGCCTAGGTGGGGCTAGCGGTGCTTACGAGCAGTACTTC	CASSLGGASGAYEQYF	once	TRBV7-2	TRBJ2-7	TRBD2
TGTGCCAGCAGCTTAGGGGGCAGGGTAGGAGCTTTCTTT	CASSLGGRVGAFF	.	TRBV7-9	TRBJ1-1	.
TGTGCCAGCAGCTTGGACGGGAGGGGGCAGTACTTC	CASSLDGRGQYF	.	TRBV5-4	TRBJ2-7	TRBD2
TGTGCCAGCAGCCGGCGTACAGGGGGGCGGTACGAGCAGTACTTC	CASSRRTGGRYEQYF	.	TRBV6-5	TRBJ2-7	TRBD1
TGTGCCAGCAGCGTAGTAGGCTCTGGAAACACCATATATTTT	CASSVVGSGNTIYF	few	TRBV9	TRBJ1-3	.
TGTGCCAGCAGTCAGGGGTCTGAAGCTTTCTTT	CASSQGSEAFF	.	TRBV27	TRBJ1-1	.
TGTGCCAGCAGTTTGAGGGGACCTAACACTGAAGCTTTCTTT	CASSLRGPNTEAFF	.	TRBV6-8	TRBJ1-1	.
TGTGCCAGCAGAAGCGGGAGCGAGACCCAGTACTTC	CASRSGSETQYF	.	TRBV2	TRBJ2-5	TRBD2
TGTGCCAGCAGCCTGGATAGCGGGAGATACAATGAGCAGTTCTTC	CASSLDSGRYNEQFF	.	TRBV9	TRBJ2-1	TRBD2
TGTGCCAGCAGTGAAATCCACAGGGGCCCTTACTATGGCTACACCTTC	CASSEIHRGPYYGYTF	.	TRBV6-1	TRBJ1-2	TRBD1
TGTGCCTGGCTAAAAGGGGCCTCGGGCACCGGGGAGCTGTTTTTT	CAWLKGASGTGELFF	once	TRBV30	TRBJ2-2	.
TGCGCCAGCAGGATACTAAGTTCAAGCTATGGCTACACCTTC	CASRILSSSYGYTF	.	TRBV5-1	TRBJ1-2	.
TGTGCCAGCAGCAACCTCGGGACTAGCTTCTACAATGAGCAGTTCTTC	CASSNLGTSFYNEQFF	once	TRBV7-2	TRBJ2-1	TRBD2
TGTGCCATCAGTGAGTCTTCAGTTGGGGTCTATGGCTACACCTTC	CAISESSVGVYGYTF	.	TRBV10-3	TRBJ1-2	.
TGCACCCCAAGGGGGGACTATGGCTACACCTTC	CTPRGDYGYTF	.	TRBV20-1	TRBJ1-2	.
TGTGCCAGCAGTGAAGGGGGTCTCGGGGAAAAACTGTTTTTT	CASSEGGLGEKLFF	.	TRBV6-1	TRBJ1-4	.
TGTGCCAGCAGCTCCGGCGGGGGTGCGAGGAACGAGCAGTACTTC	CASSSGGGARNEQYF	.	TRBV7-9	TRBJ2-7	TRBD2
TGTGCCAGCAGTTTGGGACAGGGGGCTTCGGAGACCCAGTACTTC	CASSLGQGASETQYF	.	TRBV28	TRBJ2-5	TRBD1
TGTGCCAGCTCACCCAACACTCGGAGCGGGAGGATGAACACCGGGGAGCTGTTTTTT	CASSPNTRSGRMNTGELFF	.	TRBV18	TRBJ2-2	TRBD2
TGTGCCAGCAATCAACCAAGGGCAACGGAAGAAAAACTGTTTTTT	CASNQPRATEEKLFF	.	TRBV19	TRBJ1-4	.
TGTGCCAGCAGCTTGATGGCGGGAGCCTTGGAGACCCAGTACTTC	CASSLMAGALETQYF	.	TRBV7-2	TRBJ2-5	TRBD2
TGTGCCAGTACGGGCTGGGGACAGGGTGGCCACGAGCAGTACTTC	CASTGWGQGGHEQYF	once	TRBV19	TRBJ2-7	TRBD1
TGTGCCAGCAGTTGGAGAATGAACACCGGGGAGCTGTTTTTT	CASSWRMNTGELFF	.	TRBV6-5	TRBJ2-2	.
TGTGCCAGTAGTATATGGCTAGCGGGACACACCGGGGAGCTGTTTTTT	CASSIWLAGHTGELFF	.	TRBV19	TRBJ2-2	TRBD2
TGCGCCAGCAGCTTCCGTCAGGCGGCAGAGGGGCAGTACTTC	CASSFRQAAEGQYF	.	TRBV5-1	TRBJ2-7	.